This note documents a single T cell receptor beta chain sequence. One end of the junction is discordant with germline, which a read error may explain. Sequencing used immunoSEQ multiplex PCR; TCRdb keeps in-frame clones, though not all of them. The sample carries over a million clones, roughly 96% recorded once. The data were taken from a study of shared clonotypes between healthy human individuals. The sequencing sample was made of naive CD4+ T cells sorted from blood. Subset meaning: CD45RA+ positively selected. This sequence originates from a man aged 30-40 years in good health.

In DNA form, the CDR3 reads TGTGCTAGCAGCTTGGGGGACAGGGGAGAGACCCAGTACTTC. Residues: CASSLGDRGETQYF. The chain has TRBV7-7 and TRBJ2-5; 10 positions match TRBD1. The germline V gene has CDR1 SSHAT and CDR2 FNYEAQ (reference sequence). The CDR3 has 14 amino acids.